The 32 T cell receptor beta chains in this list originate from one sample, sequenced in a study of blood T cell repertoires in COVID-19. The data were produced by immunoSEQ multiplex PCR, yet TCRdb's version contains in-frame clones alone and is incomplete. This table has roughly 280,000 clones, approximately 86% appearing once. Sample: peripheral blood. All receptors come from a man aged 18 to 29 with active or convalescent COVID-19.

The rearrangement links TRBV10-2 to TRBJ2-1, with 11 bases identical to TRBD2. Per germline, CDR1 WSHSY and CDR2 SAAADI. There are 15 residues in the CDR3. V lost 6 bases to trimming and J lost 6 bases; unmatched junction nucleotides: 7. Here the CDR3 DNA reads TGCGCCAGCAGATCAACTAGCGGGGGTGGCAATGAGCAGTTCTTC. This translates into CASRSTSGGGNEQFF.

V and J are TRBV11-2 and TRBJ1-2, with TRBD1 identical over 9 bases. Germline loops: CDR1 SGHAT, CDR2 FQNNGV. The CDR3 is 15 amino acids. After removal of 1 base from V and 8 bases from J, the junction contained 8 bases not matched to a gene. The CDR3 reads CASSLARDRVTGYTF. The CDR3 region has the DNA TGTGCCAGCAGCTTAGCCCGGGACAGGGTCACGGGCTACACCTTC.

V and J are TRBV13 and TRBJ2-7; 7 positions match TRBD2. Looked up from germline, CDR1 is PRHDT and CDR2 is FYEKMQ (reference sequence). V trimming: 1 base; J trimming: 6 bases; junction bases outside the gene matches: 6. The CDR3 extends over 14 amino acids. DNA of the CDR3: TGTGCCAGCAGCTTAGTAGGGGCTAGCGGCGAGCAGTACTTC. Translated: CASSLVGASGEQYF.

DNA of the CDR3: TGTGCCAGCAGCCTCGGACAGGGGGCATGGGCCGGGGAGCTGTTTTTT. Its translation is CASSLGQGAWAGELFF. V is TRBV5-4 and J is TRBJ2-2, with TRBD1 matching 11 bases. The length of the CDR3 is 16 residues. V trimming: 4 bases; J trimming: 6 bases; junction bases outside the gene matches: 8. Germline CDR1 SGHNT, CDR2 YYREEE (reference sequence). The entire variable domain, with the rest obtained from reference TRBV5-4 and TRBJ2-2, is as follows: ETGVTQSPTHLIKTRGQQVTLRCSSQSGHNTVSWYQQALGQGPQFIFQYYREEENGRGNFPPRFSGLQFPNYSSELNVNALELDDSALYLCASSLGQGAWAGELFFGEGSRLTVL.

The chain combines TRBV19 with TRBJ2-2; no firm D call. The germline CDR1 and CDR2 sequences are LNHDA and SQIVND (reference sequence). V gave up 6 bases and J gave up 0 bases, with 8 bases separating them. There are 14 residues in the CDR3. This CDR3 is CASRELANTGELFF. CDR3 coding DNA: TGTGCCAGTAGGGAGCTAGCGAACACCGGGGAGCTGTTTTTT.

The chain joins TRBV12-3 or TRBV12-4 to TRBJ1-2, with unresolved D. V was shortened by 6 bases and J by 4 bases, with 12 bases between the two germline ends. The CDR3 extends over 13 amino acids. The chain's CDR3 is CASSSPGGYGYTF. The CDR3 DNA reads as TGTGCCAGCAGCTCTCCGGGAGGCTATGGCTACACCTTC.

This rearrangement joins TRBV13 to TRBJ2-5; 7 nucleotides align to TRBD1. Trimming took 4 bases from V and 2 from J; bases not matched to a gene: 22. Germline V gene data show CDR1 as PRHDT and CDR2 as FYEKMQ (reference sequence). CDR3 length: 20 amino acids. CDR3: CASSSLRQINRGASQETQYF. Written as DNA, the CDR3 is TGTGCCAGCAGCTCACTCCGACAAATCAACAGGGGAGCCTCTCAAGAGACCCAGTACTTC.

The chain couples TRBV28 to TRBJ1-6; 8 bases align to TRBD1. V dropped 7 bases and J dropped 0; count of bases not matched to a gene: 2. From germline, CDR1 is MDHEN and CDR2 SYDVKM. The CDR3 has 15 residues. DNA of the CDR3: TGTGCCAGCACCACAGGGGGCTCCTATAATTCACCCCTCCACTTT. Its protein product is CASTTGGSYNSPLHF.

The chain is built from TRBV19 and TRBJ2-2; possible D gene TRBD2, 5 bases. Trimming took off 2 bases at V and 6 bases at J, with 16 bases between the two ends. Germline V gives CDR1 LNHDA, CDR2 SQIVND (reference sequence). This CDR3 contains 16 residues. The CDR3: CASSISIDRGPGELFF. The DNA for the CDR3 is TGTGCCAGTAGTATATCGATAGACCGGGGTCCCGGGGAGCTGTTTTTT.

V gene TRBV2 combines with J gene TRBJ1-2; D call uncertain. Germline loops: CDR1 SNHLY, CDR2 FYNNEI. V was trimmed by 3 bases and J by 4 bases, leaving 9 bases between them. The CDR3 has 13 amino acids. CDR3 protein: CASSESLVYGYTF. For the CDR3, the DNA is TGTGCCAGCAGTGAGAGTCTGGTCTATGGCTACACCTTC.

This rearrangement joins TRBV28 to TRBJ2-7; TRBD2 is a possible D gene (6 bases). Germline V lookup: CDR1 MDHEN, CDR2 SYDVKM. This CDR3 spans 12 amino acids. The V gene lost 7 bases and the J gene lost 0 bases, with 7 bases spanning the gap. CDR3 in amino acids: CASTEGSYEQYF. CDR3 nucleotide sequence: TGTGCCAGCACGGAGGGCTCCTACGAGCAGTACTTC.

Here the CDR3 reads CASSYGTLADGELFF. CDR3 sequence (DNA): TGTGCCAGCAGTTATGGGACACTCGCTGACGGGGAGCTGTTTTTT. This chain links TRBV6-5 with TRBJ2-2, with a possible D match to TRBD1 (6 bases). This CDR3 has 15 residues. Germline assignment: CDR1 MNHEY and CDR2 SVGAGI. Deletions cut 3 bases from V and 7 bases from J, with 15 bases between.

The chain combines TRBV5-6 with TRBJ1-6, with 9 bases fitting TRBD1. Per the germline V gene, CDR1 is SGHDT and CDR2 is YYEEEE. The CDR3 totals 16 residues. Unmatched junction bases numbered 9, after V lost 2 bases and J lost 9 bases. CDR3 sequence reads: CASSLGPGQGGSPLHF. CDR3 nucleotides: TGTGCCAGCAGCTTAGGCCCGGGACAGGGTGGTTCACCCCTCCACTTT.

V and J are TRBV24-1 and TRBJ2-2; TRBD1 agrees at 8 bases. Germline assignment: CDR1 KGHDR and CDR2 SFDVKD. V was clipped by 10 bases and J by 1 base; unmatched bases: 16. The CDR3 covers 18 residues. The CDR3 region is CATSGIMTGTGNTGELFF. As DNA, the CDR3 is TGTGCCACTTCCGGAATAATGACCGGGACAGGGAACACCGGGGAGCTGTTTTTT.

V and J are TRBV5-1 and TRBJ2-7, with 10 nucleotides matching TRBD1. The CDR3 is 14 residues long. With V trimmed by 4 bases and J by 5 bases, 6 bases remained unmatched. The V gene's germline CDR1 is SGHRS and CDR2 YFSETQ. CDR3 coding DNA: TGCGCCAGCAGCGGGGGACAGGGGAACCACGAGCAGTACTTC. As protein: CASSGGQGNHEQYF.

The CDR3 DNA follows: TGTGCCAGCAGTGGAGCCCGGGGATTTCCCCACTACAATGAGCAGTTCTTC. Amino acids: CASSGARGFPHYNEQFF. V gene TRBV6-1 combines with J gene TRBJ2-1, with D possibly being TRBD2 (5 bases). Germline CDR1 is MNHNS and CDR2 is SASEGT. This CDR3 is 17 amino acids long. The V end lost 4 bases, the J end lost 3 bases, and 19 bases lay between the germline ends.

This rearrangement joins TRBV14 to TRBJ2-2; maybe TRBD2 (6 bases). V was pared by 4 bases and J by 5 bases, with 17 bases between. CDR3 length: 16 amino acids. Germline loops: CDR1 SGHDN, CDR2 FVKESK. The CDR3 DNA follows: TGTGCCAGCAGCCGGAGGCTCGGGGGAAAAACCGGGGAGCTGTTTTTT. Amino acid sequence: CASSRRLGGKTGELFF.

The CDR3 spells CASSHWGDGDTGELFF. CDR3 in DNA: TGTGCCAGTAGCCACTGGGGGGATGGGGACACCGGGGAGCTGTTTTTT. This chain uses TRBV19 with TRBJ2-2, with a weak D call TRBD2 (6 bases). This CDR3 has 16 amino acids. Trimming took off 6 bases at V and 3 bases at J, with 17 bases between the two ends. Germline V gives CDR1 LNHDA, CDR2 SQIVND (reference sequence).

V usage is TRBV11-3 and J usage is TRBJ2-3; D is unresolved. Germline CDR1 SGHNT, CDR2 YENEEA. V lost 1 base and J lost 2, with 10 bases in between. This CDR3 contains 15 residues. CDR3 protein: CASSLGEAHTDTQYF. In DNA, the CDR3 is TGTGCCAGCAGCTTAGGAGAGGCACACACAGATACGCAGTATTTT.

The chain is built from TRBV4-1 and TRBJ1-2, with D tentatively TRBD1 (6 bases). The germline V gene encodes CDR1 MGHRA and CDR2 YSYEKL. The germline V and J ends were trimmed by 0 bases and 1 base, with 12 bases remaining between them. The CDR3 consists of 16 residues. CDR3 bases: TGCGCCAGCAGCCAAGATAGGGGGAGCCATAACTATGGCTACACCTTC. This translates into CASSQDRGSHNYGYTF.

The chain links TRBV4-1 to TRBJ2-7; D may be TRBD2 (6 bases). Germline V gene data show CDR1 as MGHRA and CDR2 as YSYEKL. Trimming stripped 1 base from V and 4 bases from J, with 11 bases between. The CDR3 is 14 residues long. The CDR3 nucleotides read TGCGCCAGCAGCCAAGTGGAGGGGCTGTACGAGCAGTACTTC. Its protein product is CASSQVEGLYEQYF.

This clone was recorded once. The rearrangement joins TRBV7-2 to TRBJ2-7; D might be TRBD1 (5 bases). Trimming left V 3 bases short and J 1 base short, with 10 bases between. From germline, CDR1 is SGHTA and CDR2 FQGNSA. The CDR3 length is 14 residues. The CDR3 DNA follows: TGTGCCAGCAGCTTTCGACAGCAATCCTACGAGCAGTACTTC. Translating gives CASSFRQQSYEQYF.

This clone was detected once. The chain links TRBV24-1 to TRBJ1-2; D gene unclear. Germline V CDR1 and CDR2: KGHDR, SFDVKD. The V and J ends lost 3 bases and 8 bases respectively, with 15 bases between them. The CDR3 consists of 14 residues. The CDR3 nucleotides are TGTGCCACCAGTGATCCCGGACTTATGGGAGGCTACACCTTC. Translated: CATSDPGLMGGYTF.

The chain carries TRBV12-5 and TRBJ1-3; tentatively, D is TRBD1 (5 bases). V dropped 5 bases and J dropped 0 bases, with 14 bases sitting between them. The CDR3 is 16 amino acids. Germline V gene lookup returns CDR1 LGHNT and CDR2 FRNRAP. The CDR3 spells CASGPTGTFSGNTIYF. The CDR3 DNA reads TGTGCTAGTGGTCCCACAGGTACTTTCTCTGGAAACACCATATATTTT.

The chain couples TRBV7-3 to TRBJ2-3; 10 bases are shared with TRBD2. This CDR3 spans 17 amino acids. After removal of 1 base from V and 5 bases from J, the junction contained 9 bases not matched to a gene. From germline, CDR1 is SGHTA and CDR2 FQGTGA. DNA for the CDR3: TGTGCCAGCAGCTTAAGCGGAGCGGGGGGGCAAGGAGATACGCAGTATTTT. The encoded protein is CASSLSGAGGQGDTQYF.

The rearrangement joins TRBV9 to TRBJ1-2; TRBD1 matches 8 bases. V dropped 3 bases and J dropped 4; count of bases not matched to a gene: 8. The CDR3 sequence is 15 residues long. From germline, CDR1 is SGDLS and CDR2 YYNGEE. The DNA of the CDR3 is TGTGCCAGCAGCGGCCCATTAGGACAGGGCTATGGCTACACCTTC. It translates to CASSGPLGQGYGYTF.

This rearrangement joins TRBV7-2 to TRBJ1-1; D unresolved. The CDR3 runs to 13 residues. Trimming cost V 5 bases and J 7 bases, with 14 bases left between them. Looked up from germline, CDR1 is SGHTA and CDR2 is FQGNSA. CDR3 nucleotides: TGTGCCAGCAGCCCCCCGGGGAAGGGTGAAGCTTTCTTT. As protein: CASSPPGKGEAFF. Drawing the rest from reference TRBV7-2 and TRBJ1-1, the complete variable domain is GAGVSQSPSNKVTEKGKDVELRCDPISGHTALYWYRQSLGQGLEFLIYFQGNSAPDKSGLPSDRFSAERTGGSVSTLTIQRTQQEDSAVYLCASSPPGKGEAFFGQGTRLTVV.

The chain links TRBV2 to TRBJ1-1; D is unresolved. CDR3 length: 13 amino acids. Trimming removed 8 bases at V and 2 bases at J, with 12 bases between. The V gene's germline CDR1 is SNHLY and CDR2 FYNNEI. In DNA, the CDR3 is TGTGCCAGCCAGGAGGAGGGTAACACTGAAGCTTTCTTT. Translated: CASQEEGNTEAFF.

J is TRBJ2-7 and V is TRBV6-5; 9 bases agree with TRBD1. Germline lookup yields CDR1 MNHEY and CDR2 SVGAGI. This CDR3 spans 14 amino acids. The junction had 6 bases not matched to a gene; V was cut back by 4 bases and J by 5 bases. Here the CDR3 DNA reads TGTGCCAGCAGTTCCCGGGACAGGGCCCACGAGCAGTACTTC. It specifies CASSSRDRAHEQYF.

The V call is TRBV10-3, the J call TRBJ2-7; a possible D gene is TRBD1 (7 bases). Germline CDR1 and CDR2: ENHRY and SYGVKD. The CDR3 consists of 14 residues. V lost 5 bases and J 2 bases, leaving 13 bases between the germline ends. For the CDR3, the DNA is TGTGCCATCAGTCCCCAGGGGGGTGCCTACGAGCAGTACTTC. This codes for CAISPQGGAYEQYF.

The chain combines TRBV11-3 with TRBJ2-3; D remains ambiguous. Between the trimmed V and J ends, which lost 1 base and 5 bases, there was a span of 10 bases. The CDR3 extends over 14 amino acids. Germline assignment: CDR1 SGHNT and CDR2 YENEEA. CDR3 nucleotide sequence: TGTGCCAGCAGCTTAGGGGTTGGAGAAGATACGCAGTATTTT. This encodes CASSLGVGEDTQYF.

The CDR3 sequence is CSVVGGAVAEQYF. The CDR3, as DNA: TGCAGCGTTGTAGGGGGGGCTGTCGCCGAGCAGTACTTC. The chain couples TRBV29-1 to TRBJ2-7; D is perhaps TRBD2 (7 bases). Germline CDR1 and CDR2: SQVTM and ANQGSEA. V was pared by 4 bases and J by 6 bases, with 16 bases between. This CDR3 spans 13 amino acids.